Below, 32 T cell receptor beta chains from the same sample are listed, as sequenced in a study of monozygotic twins with cystic fibrosis. Profiled with immunoSEQ multiplex PCR; TCRdb holds only in-frame clones, not every one. The sample carries roughly 20,000 clones, around 97% recorded once. The sequenced sample was blood. The receptor source for this set is a woman aged 25-40 years with cystic fibrosis.

The DNA of the CDR3 is TGTGCCAGCAGCTTAGGACCCGGACGGGCCGGCGGTGGCTACACCTTC. Protein sequence: CASSLGPGRAGGGYTF. The J gene is TRBJ1-2, the V gene TRBV7-8; no reliable D call. The CDR3 spans 16 residues. Trimming shortened V by 1 base and J by 7 bases, and 19 bases separated the two germline ends. Germline assignment: CDR1 SGHVS and CDR2 FQNEAQ.

The chain is built from TRBV7-9 and TRBJ1-1, with D tentatively TRBD1 (5 bases). CDR3 length: 15 amino acids. The germline CDR1 and CDR2 sequences are SEHNR and FQNEAQ (reference sequence). V lost 5 bases and J 1 base, leaving 14 bases between the germline ends. The DNA of the CDR3 is TGTGCCAGCAGCCCTTCGGGACGGTGGAACACTGAAGCTTTCTTT. This codes for CASSPSGRWNTEAFF.

DNA for the CDR3: TGTGCCAGCTCACCCCCCGAGGGTGTTCGGATCAATGAGCAGTTCTTC. This gives the protein CASSPPEGVRINEQFF. V usage is TRBV18 and J usage is TRBJ2-1; perhaps TRBD2 as D (5 bases). The V and J ends lost 3 bases and 6 bases respectively, with 18 bases between them. CDR1 is KGHSH and CDR2 is LQKENI in the germline V gene. The CDR3 has 16 amino acids.

The CDR3 DNA reads as TGTGCCAGTAGTATATCCCACGGATTCTATGGCTACACCTTC. This encodes CASSISHGFYGYTF. J is TRBJ1-2 and V is TRBV19; D remains ambiguous. CDR1 and CDR2 from the germline V gene are LNHDA and SQIVND (reference sequence). V was trimmed by 2 bases and J by 4 bases, leaving 11 bases between them. The CDR3 runs 14 residues.

Turning to this clone: One end of the junction fails to match germline, which may point to a read error. The chain combines TRBV5-4 with TRBJ2-6; D might be TRBD2 (5 bases). This CDR3 region has 16 residues. Germline-derived CDR1 and CDR2 are SGHNT and YYREEE (reference sequence). The CDR3 loop reads CASSQAEGSGANVLTF. DNA for the CDR3: TGCGCCAGCAGCCAAGCCGAGGGATCTGGGGCCAACGTCCTGACTTTC.

The rearrangement links TRBV5-1 to TRBJ2-7; TRBD1 aligns across 9 bases. This CDR3 region has 14 residues. The ends lost 4 bases at V and 2 bases at J; junction bases unmatched: 4. CDR1 and CDR2 from the germline V gene are SGHRS and YFSETQ. Here the CDR3 reads CASSIGTGTYEQYF. The CDR3 DNA follows: TGCGCCAGCAGCATCGGGACAGGGACCTACGAGCAGTACTTC.

This sequence joins TRBV15 and TRBJ1-1; D not resolved. Trimming left V 5 bases short and J 1 base short, with 23 bases between. The CDR3 sequence is 18 residues long. CDR1 LNHNV and CDR2 YYDKDF come from the germline V gene (reference sequence). CDR3 protein: CATSEDPTGLSWNTEAFF. The DNA for the CDR3 is TGTGCCACCAGCGAGGACCCGACGGGCCTCTCATGGAACACTGAAGCTTTCTTT.

The rearrangement links TRBV5-6 to TRBJ1-5; 9 bases map to TRBD1. Germline assignment: CDR1 SGHDT and CDR2 YYEEEE. CDR3 length: 13 amino acids. The V segment lost 0 bases and the J segment 8 bases; nucleotides outside the gene matches: 0. The CDR3 loop reads CASSLGDREPQHF. Written as DNA, the CDR3 is TGTGCCAGCAGCTTGGGGGACAGGGAGCCCCAGCATTTT.

The genes are TRBV6-4 and TRBJ1-1, with D unresolved. The CDR3 covers 13 residues. The V gene lost 6 bases and the J gene lost 1 base, with 9 bases spanning the gap. CDR1 is MRHNA, CDR2 SNTAGT, per germline. This chain's CDR3 is CASRLTENTEAFF. The CDR3 DNA reads as TGTGCCAGCAGACTCACAGAGAACACTGAAGCTTTCTTT.

The chain's CDR3 is CASSLGEPGELFF. CDR3 sequence (DNA): TGTGCCAGCAGCTTAGGAGAGCCCGGGGAGCTGTTTTTT. The chain uses TRBV13 and TRBJ2-2, with D uncertain. Per germline, CDR1 PRHDT and CDR2 FYEKMQ (reference sequence). Trimming took 0 bases from V and 6 from J, leaving 5 bases between them. The CDR3 runs to 13 residues.

The rearrangement joins TRBV19 to TRBJ1-2; a weak D match, TRBD1 (6 bases). V lost 2 bases, J lost 4 bases, and 17 bases lay in between. The CDR3 contains 16 residues. Looked up from germline, CDR1 is LNHDA and CDR2 is SQIVND (reference sequence). CDR3 nucleotide sequence: TGTGCCAGTAGTATATATGTGAGTGGGACACCCTATGGCTACACCTTC. Amino acids: CASSIYVSGTPYGYTF.

The V and J genes are TRBV19 and TRBJ1-2, with 12 bases that match TRBD1. Germline V gives CDR1 LNHDA, CDR2 SQIVND (reference sequence). The CDR3 loop spans 15 amino acids. V was pared by 7 bases and J by 4 bases, with 7 bases of the junction left unmatched. CDR3 region: CASIPGQGAVYGYTF. CDR3 nucleotide sequence: TGTGCCAGTATTCCGGGACAGGGGGCGGTCTATGGCTACACCTTC. Full variable domain (outside the CDR3, taken from reference TRBV19 and TRBJ1-2): DGGITQSPKYLFRKEGQNVTLSCEQNLNHDAMYWYRQDPGQGLRLIYYSQIVNDFQKGDIAEGYSVSREKKESFPLTVTSAQKNPTAFYLCASIPGQGAVYGYTFGSGTRLTVV.

The V and J genes are TRBV19 and TRBJ2-7, with 10 bases fitting TRBD1. The J segment lost 6 bases and the V segment lost 4 bases, leaving 12 bases of the junction unmatched. The CDR3 has 16 amino acids. The germline V gene encodes CDR1 LNHDA and CDR2 SQIVND (reference sequence). CDR3 DNA: TGTGCCAGTAGTAGACCCCCGGGACAGGGGACGGGCGAGCAGTACTTC. This translates into CASSRPPGQGTGEQYF.

The V and J genes are TRBV4-3 and TRBJ2-1; 8 bases are a match to TRBD1. CDR1 and CDR2 (germline): LGHNA, YSLEER. The CDR3 is 15 amino acids. The V segment lost 2 bases and the J segment 6 bases; nucleotides outside the gene matches: 6. The CDR3 DNA sequence: TGCGCCAGCAGCCAATACGGACAGGGTATCAATGAGCAGTTCTTC. It codes for CASSQYGQGINEQFF.

V and J are TRBV7-9 and TRBJ2-3; D ambiguous. From germline, CDR1 is SEHNR and CDR2 FQNEAQ (reference sequence). This CDR3 is built from 15 residues. V lost 1 base and J lost 2, with 10 bases in between. The CDR3 here is CASSLVGFYTDTQYF. CDR3 nucleotides: TGTGCCAGCAGCTTAGTAGGGTTTTACACAGATACGCAGTATTTT. Based on the CDR3 plus reference TRBV7-9 and TRBJ2-3, the full variable domain is DTGVSQNPRHKITKRGQNVTFRCDPISEHNRLYWYRQTLGQGPEFLTYFQNEAQLEKSRLLSDRFSAERPKGSFSTLEIQRTEQGDSAMYLCASSLVGFYTDTQYFGPGTRLTVL.

The chain employs TRBV7-8 and TRBJ2-7; 8 nucleotides agree with TRBD1. The germline gives CDR1 SGHVS, CDR2 FQNEAQ. V lost 1 base to trimming and J lost 2 bases; unmatched junction nucleotides: 4. The CDR3 length is 15 residues. DNA for the CDR3: TGTGCCAGCAGCTTAGGGACAGGGCATACCTACGAGCAGTACTTC. As protein: CASSLGTGHTYEQYF.

The chain joins TRBV7-6 to TRBJ1-6, with D possibly matching TRBD1 (5 bases). CDR3 length: 17 residues. V was clipped by 8 bases and J by 11 bases, with 28 bases between them. CDR1 is SGHVS and CDR2 is FNYEAQ in the germline V gene. CDR3 DNA: TGTGCCAGCTCCCCGATTCCCGGACACTCCATTTCAACACCCCTCCACTTT. Translation: CASSPIPGHSISTPLHF.

V usage is TRBV28 and J usage is TRBJ2-7; D perhaps matches TRBD1 (6 bases). CDR1 and CDR2 from the germline V gene are MDHEN and SYDVKM. Trimming removed 3 bases at V and 2 bases at J, with 17 bases between. There are 16 residues in the CDR3. The CDR3 loop is CASSFGSGVGTYEQYF. The DNA for the CDR3 is TGTGCCAGCAGTTTCGGGTCAGGGGTAGGAACCTACGAGCAGTACTTC.

The J gene is TRBJ2-7, the V gene TRBV4-1; a weak D match, TRBD2 (5 bases). This CDR3 comprises 13 residues. Germline CDR1 MGHRA, CDR2 YSYEKL. V dropped 3 bases and J dropped 3 bases, with 9 bases sitting between them. The CDR3 reads CASSHEGSYEQYF. CDR3 nucleotides: TGCGCCAGCAGCCATGAAGGGAGCTACGAGCAGTACTTC.

The chain employs TRBV6-1 and TRBJ1-2; 9 nucleotides line up with TRBD1. CDR1 is MNHNS and CDR2 is SASEGT in the germline V gene. This CDR3 region has 15 residues. Trimming at V came to 3 bases and at J to 8 bases, leaving 10 bases not matched to a gene. CDR3 sequence reads: CASSEPGQGQEGYTF. CDR3 bases: TGTGCCAGCAGTGAGCCGGGACAGGGCCAGGAAGGCTACACCTTC.

The genes are TRBV29-1 and TRBJ2-5; TRBD1 agrees at 10 bases. The germline V gene encodes CDR1 SQVTM and CDR2 ANQGSEA. CDR3 length: 18 amino acids. This CDR3 reads CSGWFLGQGVGLAETQYF. The DNA of the CDR3 is TGCAGTGGTTGGTTCCTAGGACAGGGGGTCGGATTGGCGGAGACCCAGTACTTC.

The chain is built from TRBV6-5 and TRBJ2-7; TRBD1 aligns across 10 bases. The CDR3 has 14 amino acids. V dropped 6 bases and J dropped 6; count of bases not matched to a gene: 8. Germline V CDR1 and CDR2: MNHEY, SVGAGI. CDR3 residues: CASSLDRGLGEQYF. The CDR3 nucleotides read TGTGCCAGCAGCCTAGACAGGGGGCTGGGCGAGCAGTACTTC.

The chain joins TRBV5-4 to TRBJ1-1, with D tentatively TRBD1 (6 bases). CDR1 is SGHNT, CDR2 YYREEE, per germline (reference sequence). This CDR3 comprises 15 residues. V lost 1 base, J lost 1 base, and 11 bases lay in between. The CDR3 region is CASSLPGGANTEAFF. In DNA, the CDR3 is TGTGCCAGCAGCTTGCCGGGGGGCGCGAACACTGAAGCTTTCTTT.

The chain recombines TRBV6-1 with TRBJ1-5; unclear D gene. The V gene lost 2 bases and the J gene lost 2 bases, with 10 bases spanning the gap. CDR1 MNHNS and CDR2 SASEGT come from the germline V gene. This CDR3 spans 15 amino acids. The CDR3 DNA follows: TGTGCCAGCAGTGAATTAAGGGTAGGCAATCAGCCCCAGCATTTT. It encodes CASSELRVGNQPQHF.

V gene TRBV7-9 combines with J gene TRBJ1-6; 8 nucleotides agree with TRBD1. The CDR3 length is 14 residues. V gave up 5 bases and J gave up 7 bases; unmatched junction bases: 4. In germline, CDR1 is SEHNR, CDR2 FQNEAQ (reference sequence). The CDR3 spells CASSPGQANSPLHF. CDR3 DNA: TGTGCCAGCAGCCCGGGACAGGCCAATTCACCCCTCCACTTT.

This clone came up once. As DNA, the CDR3 is TGCGCCAGCAGCGGACAGCCTACTAACGGGGAGCTGTTTTTT. It translates to CASSGQPTNGELFF. The chain combines TRBV5-1 with TRBJ2-2; maybe TRBD1 (6 bases). Germline V gives CDR1 SGHRS, CDR2 YFSETQ. This CDR3 contains 14 residues. V gave up 4 bases and J gave up 7 bases, with 14 bases separating them. Together with reference TRBV5-1 and TRBJ2-2, the CDR3 gives the full variable domain: KAGVTQTPRYLIKTRGQQVTLSCSPISGHRSVSWYQQTPGQGLQFLFEYFSETQRNKGNFPGRFSGRQFSNSRSEMNVSTLELGDSALYLCASSGQPTNGELFFGEGSRLTVL.

The chain uses TRBV19 and TRBJ2-5, with a tentative D call TRBD2 (7 bases). There are 13 residues in the CDR3. V was cut by 3 bases and J by 5 bases, with 10 bases left in between. Per the germline V gene, CDR1 is LNHDA and CDR2 is SQIVND (reference sequence). CDR3 residues: CASSMGGRETQYF. For the CDR3, the DNA is TGTGCCAGTAGTATGGGGGGGCGCGAGACCCAGTACTTC.

This chain links TRBV5-1 with TRBJ2-5; possible D gene TRBD2, 5 bases. V was trimmed by 4 bases and J by 5 bases, leaving 6 bases between them. Germline CDR1 and CDR2: SGHRS and YFSETQ. The CDR3 covers 11 residues. CDR3 DNA sequence: TGCGCCAGCAGCCGAGGGGAGACCCAGTACTTC. It translates to CASSRGETQYF.

The genes are TRBV4-1 and TRBJ2-1, with TRBD1 as a possible D gene (6 bases). CDR1 is MGHRA and CDR2 is YSYEKL in the germline V gene. The CDR3 loop spans 13 amino acids. V lost 4 bases to trimming and J lost 4 bases, with 8 bases between them. CDR3 loop: CASSLGTYNEQFF. In DNA form, the CDR3 reads TGCGCCAGCAGCCTAGGGACATACAATGAGCAGTTCTTC.

This chain links TRBV6-5 with TRBJ2-2; the match to TRBD2 covers 11 bases. The CDR3 is 15 amino acids. Losses at the gene ends were 6 bases for V and 8 bases for J; bases not matched to a gene: 8. Germline V gene sequence: CDR1 MNHEY, CDR2 SVGAGI. CDR3 nucleotides: TGTGCCAGCAGGCCACTAGCGGGGGCTGGGGGGGAGCTGTTTTTT. Its translation is CASRPLAGAGGELFF.

J is TRBJ2-1 and V is TRBV6-1; D possibly corresponds to TRBD2 (6 bases). The germline V gene encodes CDR1 MNHNS and CDR2 SASEGT. The CDR3 is 17 amino acids. Trimming cost V 4 bases and J 0 bases, with 16 bases left between them. CDR3 loop: CASSGARLGSSYNEQFF. The CDR3, as DNA: TGTGCCAGCAGTGGCGCTCGACTAGGAAGCTCCTACAATGAGCAGTTCTTC.

This chain connects TRBV7-9 to TRBJ1-6; tentatively, D is TRBD1 (5 bases). Looked up from germline, CDR1 is SEHNR and CDR2 is FQNEAQ (reference sequence). The CDR3 extends over 16 amino acids. The V end was cut by 5 bases, the J end by 5 bases, with 16 bases between. Here the CDR3 reads CASSPPGTVDNSPLHF. The CDR3 DNA reads as TGTGCCAGCAGCCCACCCGGGACGGTGGATAATTCACCCCTCCACTTT.